Included here is one T cell receptor (beta chain) sequence, with context. This clonotype was observed once. The antigen it recognizes is unknown. A much larger clone lies a single base off, so this may be a read error. What the treatment or condition label conveys for this sample: allogeneic hematopoietic cell transplantation with graft depleted of TCRalphabeta T cells and CD19 B cells. The children who served as transplant recipients had been given grafts of TCRalphabeta/CD19-depleted allogeneic hematopoietic cells. This sample is drawn from a study of T-cell reconstitution after alpha-beta-depleted transplantation in children (dated by TCRdb to 2016 to 2017). The study in broad terms: Using TCR repertoire profiling, the study quantitatively followed how T-cell immune reconstitution unfolded in children after TCRalphabeta/CD19-depleted allogeneic hematopoietic cell transplantation. The investigation overall reported the following: In some patients, the high TCRbeta diversity seen at day 60 was put down to recipient T cells and intrathymic progenitors that had survived conditioning. The frequencies of hyperexpanded clones fell over the following months, and after one year, T-cell counts and TCRbeta diversity were mostly attributed to newly produced T cells. Apparently early alphabetaT-cell count recovery about two months after transplant reportedly relied on only several hundred rapidly expanded clones derived from non-depleted graft cells.

CDR1 and CDR2, per the germline V gene (reference sequence), are LNHNV and YYDKDF. The CDR3, cysteine through phenylalanine, is 14 amino acids long. Only the CDR3 region is kept as DNA, spanning 42 bases read in frame from base 1. Libraries were prepared through PCR. Sequencing was carried out with an Illumina HiSeq 2500. TCR library preparation used molecular barcoding, with unique molecular identifiers applied to normalize quantification of the TCRbeta repertoire. Clones were called with MiXCR by TCRdb after fastp trimmed the public reads at Q25, and only in-frame beta chains were retained. Identical CDR3 proteins give one entry, which carries the most common genes and DNA. This sample has about 280,000 distinct CDR3 sequences in its table, and about 9.9% of those were observed once. The ten largest clonotypes hold about a quarter of the sample.

This sequence originates from a male patient aged 2-15 years who had a stem cell transplant for chronic granulomatous disease, so the T cells may come from the graft donor. Recombination joined TRBV15 with TRBJ2-2, with a tentative D gene TRBD2 over 5 matching bases. The starting material was peripheral blood, obtained 180 days after TCRalphabeta/CD19-depleted stem cell transplant. The CDR3 protein is CATSRGETTGELVF. The DNA sequence reads TGTGCCACCAGCAGAGGGGAAACCACCGGGGAGCTGGTTTTT.